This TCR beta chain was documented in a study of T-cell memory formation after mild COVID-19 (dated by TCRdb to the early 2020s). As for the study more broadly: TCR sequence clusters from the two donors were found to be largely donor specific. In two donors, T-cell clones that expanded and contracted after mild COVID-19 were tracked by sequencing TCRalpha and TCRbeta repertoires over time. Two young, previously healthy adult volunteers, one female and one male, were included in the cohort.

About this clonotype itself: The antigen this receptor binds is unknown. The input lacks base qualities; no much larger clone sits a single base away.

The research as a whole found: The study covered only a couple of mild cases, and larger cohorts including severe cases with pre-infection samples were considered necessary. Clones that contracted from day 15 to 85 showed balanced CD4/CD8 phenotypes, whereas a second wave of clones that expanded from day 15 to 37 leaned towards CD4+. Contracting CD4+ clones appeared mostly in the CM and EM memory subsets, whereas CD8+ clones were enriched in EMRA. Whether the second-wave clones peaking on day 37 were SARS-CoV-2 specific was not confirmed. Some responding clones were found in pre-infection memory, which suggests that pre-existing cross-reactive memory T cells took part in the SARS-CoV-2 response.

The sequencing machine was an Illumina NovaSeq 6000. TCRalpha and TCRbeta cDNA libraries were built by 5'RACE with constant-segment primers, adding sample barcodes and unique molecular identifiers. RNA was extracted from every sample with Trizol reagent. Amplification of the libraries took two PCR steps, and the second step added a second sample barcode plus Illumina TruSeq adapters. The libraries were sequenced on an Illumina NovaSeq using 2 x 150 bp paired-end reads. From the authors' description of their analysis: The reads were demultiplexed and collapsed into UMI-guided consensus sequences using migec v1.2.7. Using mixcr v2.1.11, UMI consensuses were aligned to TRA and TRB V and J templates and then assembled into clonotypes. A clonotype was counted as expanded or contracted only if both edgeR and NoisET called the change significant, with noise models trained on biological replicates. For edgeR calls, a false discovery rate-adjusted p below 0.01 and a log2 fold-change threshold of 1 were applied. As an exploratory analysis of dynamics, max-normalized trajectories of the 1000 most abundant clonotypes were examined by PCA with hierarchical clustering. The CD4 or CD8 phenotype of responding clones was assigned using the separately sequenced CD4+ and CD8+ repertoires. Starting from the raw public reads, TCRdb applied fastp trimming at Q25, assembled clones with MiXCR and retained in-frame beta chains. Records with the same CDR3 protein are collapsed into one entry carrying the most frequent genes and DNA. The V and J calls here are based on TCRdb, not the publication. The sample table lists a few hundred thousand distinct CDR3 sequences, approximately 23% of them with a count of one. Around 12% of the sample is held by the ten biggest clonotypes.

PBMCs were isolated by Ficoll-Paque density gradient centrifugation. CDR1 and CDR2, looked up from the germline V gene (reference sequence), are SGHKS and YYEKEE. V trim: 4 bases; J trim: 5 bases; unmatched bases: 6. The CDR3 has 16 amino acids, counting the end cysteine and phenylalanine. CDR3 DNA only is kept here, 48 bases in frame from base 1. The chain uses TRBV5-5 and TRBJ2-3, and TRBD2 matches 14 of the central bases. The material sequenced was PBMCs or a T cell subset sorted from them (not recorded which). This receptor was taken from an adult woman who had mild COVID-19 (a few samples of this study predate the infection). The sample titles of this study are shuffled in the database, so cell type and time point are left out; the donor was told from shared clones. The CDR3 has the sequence CASSPGLAGARDTQYF. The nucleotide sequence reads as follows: TGTGCCAGCAGCCCGGGACTAGCGGGAGCTCGAGATACGCAGTATTTT. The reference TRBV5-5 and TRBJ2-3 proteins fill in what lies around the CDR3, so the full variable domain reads DAGVTQSPTHLIKTRGQQVTLRCSPISGHKSVSWYQQVLGQGPQFIFQYYEKEERGRGNFPDRFSARQFPNYSSELNVNALLLGDSALYLCASSPGLAGARDTQYFGPGTRLTVL.